The text below deals with one T cell receptor (beta chain). Its antigen is currently unknown. The data originate from a study of T cells in Graves' hyperthyroidism and ophthalmopathy. Whole-study results and caveats: Ophthalmopathy got predicted by the model a median about six months before its onset.

Graves' hyperthyroidism was deemed stable absent ophthalmopathy progression within 18 months. This CDR3 spans 13 amino acids. V was pared by 3 bases and J by 7 bases, with 12 bases between. The germline V gene encodes CDR1 MNHEY and CDR2 SMNVEV (reference sequence). The TCR beta CDR3 regions underwent amplification using RNA transcripts as the source. With the HTBI primer set, the TCR CDR3 went through a first round of RT-PCR. A single record per CDR3 protein comes from TCRdb applying MiXCR to the multiplex PCR reads. The sample has roughly 710,000 distinct CDR3 sequences; roughly a third are singletons.

The chain has TRBV27 and TRBJ1-2, with D unresolved. The sample consisted of blood. The TCR sequence derives from a woman between 35 and 50 years old with Graves' hyperthyroidism. The CDR3 region has the DNA TGTGCCAGCAGTTTTACGGGGATGCGTGGCTACACCTTC. Its translation is CASSFTGMRGYTF.